The sample holds many counts of the clone carrying this T cell receptor (beta chain). Its antigen is undetermined. The entry originates in a study of T cells after yellow fever vaccination. Study details: Where fractions had low cell numbers, libraries were prepared from them with the SMART-Seq v4 Ultra Low Input RNA kit. Study results and limitations: Booster samples showed a return of most primary-vaccination clones (around 96% CD4, roughly 85% CD8). A minor fraction of clonotypes spanned both CD4 and CD8 compartments.

One entry per CDR3 protein results from TCRdb running MiXCR on the 5' RACE reads. The sample includes approximately 250,000 distinct CDR3 sequences, 3.6% of them seen just once. CDR1 and CDR2 (germline): SGHRS, YFSETQ. V was clipped by 4 bases and J by 6 bases; unmatched bases: 6. CDR3 size: 14 residues. V is TRBV5-1 and J is TRBJ2-1, with TRBD1 matching 8 bases. This material consisted of PBMCs, taken 15 days after the yellow fever booster vaccination. This sequence was found in a young man who received the YFV17D yellow fever vaccine. The CDR3 region is CASSGETGVNEQFF. In DNA, the CDR3 is TGCGCCAGCAGCGGCGAGACAGGGGTCAATGAGCAGTTCTTC. The full variable domain, completed using reference TRBV5-1 and TRBJ2-1, is KAGVTQTPRYLIKTRGQQVTLSCSPISGHRSVSWYQQTPGQGLQFLFEYFSETQRNKGNFPGRFSGRQFSNSRSEMNVSTLELGDSALYLCASSGETGVNEQFFGPGTRLTVL.